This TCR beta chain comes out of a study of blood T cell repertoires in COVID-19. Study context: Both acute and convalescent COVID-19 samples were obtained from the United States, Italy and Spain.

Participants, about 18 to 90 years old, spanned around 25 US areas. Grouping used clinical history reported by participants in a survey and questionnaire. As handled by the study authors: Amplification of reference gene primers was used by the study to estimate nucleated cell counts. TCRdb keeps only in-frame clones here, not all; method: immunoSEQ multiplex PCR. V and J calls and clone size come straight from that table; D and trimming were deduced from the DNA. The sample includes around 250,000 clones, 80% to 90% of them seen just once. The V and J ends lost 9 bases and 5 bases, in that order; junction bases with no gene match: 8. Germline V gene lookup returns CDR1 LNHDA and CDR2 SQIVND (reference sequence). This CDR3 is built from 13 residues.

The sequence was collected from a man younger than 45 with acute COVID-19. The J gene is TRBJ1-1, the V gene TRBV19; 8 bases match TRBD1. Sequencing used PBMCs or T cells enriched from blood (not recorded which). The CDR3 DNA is TGTGCCAGCCACCCCAGGGGGCGGACTGAAGCTTTCTTT. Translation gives CASHPRGRTEAFF.